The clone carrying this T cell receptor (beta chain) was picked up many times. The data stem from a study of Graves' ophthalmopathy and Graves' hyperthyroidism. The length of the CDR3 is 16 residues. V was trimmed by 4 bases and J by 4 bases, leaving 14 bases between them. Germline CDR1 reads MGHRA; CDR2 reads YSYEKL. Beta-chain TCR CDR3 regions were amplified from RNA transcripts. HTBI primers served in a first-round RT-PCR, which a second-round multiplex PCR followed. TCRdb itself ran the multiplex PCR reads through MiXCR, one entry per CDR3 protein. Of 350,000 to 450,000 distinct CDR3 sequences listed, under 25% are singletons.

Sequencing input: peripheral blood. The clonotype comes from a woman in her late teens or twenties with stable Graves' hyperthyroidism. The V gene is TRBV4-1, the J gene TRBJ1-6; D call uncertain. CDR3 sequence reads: CASSRTGGFYNSPLHF. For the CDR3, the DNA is TGCGCCAGCAGCCGAACGGGTGGGTTTTATAATTCACCCCTCCACTTT.